Given below is one T cell receptor beta chain in context. The CDR3 extends over 15 amino acids. Trimming shortened V by 1 base and J by 5 bases, and 12 bases separated the two germline ends. Germline values: CDR1 MNHEY, CDR2 SMNVEV (reference sequence). These data come from a study of blood T cell repertoires in COVID-19. This table comes from immunoSEQ multiplex PCR, and its TCRdb copy is limited to in-frame clones, with some not included. The sample yields approximately 270,000 clones, about 91% seen once. Sequencing was performed on peripheral blood. The receptor's source is a woman younger than 45 with COVID-19, enrolled during active disease. The chain has TRBV27 and TRBJ2-1, with D maybe TRBD1 (6 bases). For the CDR3, the DNA is TGTGCCAGCAGTTTATTACAGGGTCGCAACAATGAGCAGTTCTTC. Its protein is CASSLLQGRNNEQFF.